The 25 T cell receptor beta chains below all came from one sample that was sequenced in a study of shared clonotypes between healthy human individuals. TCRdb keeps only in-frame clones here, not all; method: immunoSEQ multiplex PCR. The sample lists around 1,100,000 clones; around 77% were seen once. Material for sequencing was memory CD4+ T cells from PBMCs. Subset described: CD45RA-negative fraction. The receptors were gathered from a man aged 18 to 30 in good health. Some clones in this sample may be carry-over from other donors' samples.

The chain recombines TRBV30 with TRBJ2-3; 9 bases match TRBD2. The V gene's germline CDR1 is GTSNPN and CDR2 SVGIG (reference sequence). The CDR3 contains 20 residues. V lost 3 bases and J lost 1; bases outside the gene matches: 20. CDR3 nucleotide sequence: TGTGCCTGGAGCCCGATCCGCGTATTAGCGGGAGATATTGGCACAGATACGCAGTATTTT. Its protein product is CAWSPIRVLAGDIGTDTQYF. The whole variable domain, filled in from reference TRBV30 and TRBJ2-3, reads SQTIHQWPATLVQPVGSPLSLECTVEGTSNPNLYWYRQAAGRGLQLLFYSVGIGQISSEVPQNLSASRPQDRQFILSSKKLLLSDSGFYLCAWSPIRVLAGDIGTDTQYFGPGTRLTVL.

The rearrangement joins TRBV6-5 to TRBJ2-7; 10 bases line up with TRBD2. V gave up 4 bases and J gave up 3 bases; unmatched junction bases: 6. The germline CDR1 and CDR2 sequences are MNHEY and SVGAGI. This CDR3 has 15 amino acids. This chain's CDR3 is CASSSLAGVGYEQYF. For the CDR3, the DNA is TGTGCCAGCAGTTCCCTAGCGGGAGTGGGCTACGAGCAGTACTTC.

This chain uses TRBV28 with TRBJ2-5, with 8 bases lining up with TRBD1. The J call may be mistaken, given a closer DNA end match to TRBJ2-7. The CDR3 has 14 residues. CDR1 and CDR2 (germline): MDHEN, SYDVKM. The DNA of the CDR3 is TGTGCCAGCAGGGAACGACAGGGGACCTACGAGCAGTACTTC. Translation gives CASRERQGTYEQYF.

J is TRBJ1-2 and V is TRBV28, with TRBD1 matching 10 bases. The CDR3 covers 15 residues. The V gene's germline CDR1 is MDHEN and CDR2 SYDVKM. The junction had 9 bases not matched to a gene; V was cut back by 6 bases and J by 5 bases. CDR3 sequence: CASSLTPGQGYGYTF. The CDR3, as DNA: TGTGCCAGCAGCTTAACCCCGGGACAGGGGTATGGCTACACCTTC.

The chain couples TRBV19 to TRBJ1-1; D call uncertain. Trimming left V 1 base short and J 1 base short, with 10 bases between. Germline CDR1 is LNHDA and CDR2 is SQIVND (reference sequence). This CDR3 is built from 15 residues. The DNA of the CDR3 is TGTGCCAGTAGTATAGGGAGGGAGACGAACACTGAAGCTTTCTTT. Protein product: CASSIGRETNTEAFF.

The CDR3: CASSLSGSGGIVAFF. The CDR3 DNA reads as TGTGCCAGCAGTTTATCGGGTTCAGGGGGGATCGTAGCTTTCTTT. The J gene is TRBJ1-1, the V gene TRBV27; 7 bases are shared with TRBD1. Losses at the gene ends were 0 bases for V and 10 bases for J; bases not matched to a gene: 11. Germline assignment: CDR1 MNHEY and CDR2 SMNVEV (reference sequence). The CDR3 consists of 15 residues.

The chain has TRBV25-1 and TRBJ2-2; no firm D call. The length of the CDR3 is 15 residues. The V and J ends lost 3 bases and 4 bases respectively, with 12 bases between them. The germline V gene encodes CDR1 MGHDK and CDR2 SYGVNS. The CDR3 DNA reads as TGTGCCAGCAGTGAGCCGGACCGAGTCACCGGGGAGCTGTTTTTT. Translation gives CASSEPDRVTGELFF.

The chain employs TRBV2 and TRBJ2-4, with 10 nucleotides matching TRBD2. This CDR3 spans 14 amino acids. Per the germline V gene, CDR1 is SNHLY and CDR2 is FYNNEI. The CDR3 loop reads CASALAGVKNIQYF. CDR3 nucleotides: TGTGCTAGCGCCCTAGCGGGAGTCAAAAACATTCAGTACTTC.

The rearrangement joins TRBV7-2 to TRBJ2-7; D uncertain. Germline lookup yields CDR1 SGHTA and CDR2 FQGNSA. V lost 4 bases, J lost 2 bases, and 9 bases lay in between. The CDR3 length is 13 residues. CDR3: CASSSDGTYEQYF. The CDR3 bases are TGTGCCAGCAGCTCGGACGGTACCTACGAGCAGTACTTC.

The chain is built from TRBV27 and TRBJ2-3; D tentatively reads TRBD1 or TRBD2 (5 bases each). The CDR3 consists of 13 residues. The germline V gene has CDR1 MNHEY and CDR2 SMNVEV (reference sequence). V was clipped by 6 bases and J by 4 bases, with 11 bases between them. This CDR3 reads CASSDGTADTQYF. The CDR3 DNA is TGTGCCAGCAGCGACGGGACGGCAGATACGCAGTATTTT.

CDR3 coding DNA: TGTGCCAGCAGCCAAGATCCCTTAAGGGGCACCCGGATCAACTCTGGAAACACCATATATTTT. Translation: CASSQDPLRGTRINSGNTIYF. This chain connects TRBV4-2 to TRBJ1-3; D perhaps matches TRBD1 (5 bases). The CDR3 is 21 amino acids. The germline V and J ends were trimmed by 0 bases and 0 bases, with 24 bases remaining between them. The germline V gene encodes CDR1 LGHNA and CDR2 YNFKEQ.

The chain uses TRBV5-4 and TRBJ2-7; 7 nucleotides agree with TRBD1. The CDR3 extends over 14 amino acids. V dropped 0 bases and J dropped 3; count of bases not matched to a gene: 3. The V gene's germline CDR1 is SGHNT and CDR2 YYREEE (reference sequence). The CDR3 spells CASSLGTGIYEQYF. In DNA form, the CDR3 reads TGTGCCAGCAGCTTGGGGACAGGTATCTACGAGCAGTACTTC.

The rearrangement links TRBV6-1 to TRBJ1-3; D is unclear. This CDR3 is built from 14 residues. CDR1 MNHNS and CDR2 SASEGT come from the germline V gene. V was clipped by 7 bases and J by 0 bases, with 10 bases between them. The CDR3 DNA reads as TGTGCCAGCATCCCCCTGAGCTCTGGAAACACCATATATTTT. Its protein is CASIPLSSGNTIYF.

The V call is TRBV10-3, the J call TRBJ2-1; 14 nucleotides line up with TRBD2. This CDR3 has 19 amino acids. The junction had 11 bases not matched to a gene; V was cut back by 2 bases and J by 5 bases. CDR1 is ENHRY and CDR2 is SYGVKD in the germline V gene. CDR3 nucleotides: TGTGCCATCAGTGAGAGATCACCGGGACTAGCGGGAGCGAACAATGAGCAGTTCTTC. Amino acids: CAISERSPGLAGANNEQFF.

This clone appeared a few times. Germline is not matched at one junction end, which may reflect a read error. CDR3 nucleotides: TGTGCCAGCGGTGAAACCCCCGATACGCAGTATTTT. Translating gives CASGETPDTQYF. The chain has TRBV2 and TRBJ2-3; D remains unclear. The V gene's germline CDR1 is SNHLY and CDR2 FYNNEI. The CDR3 is 12 residues long.

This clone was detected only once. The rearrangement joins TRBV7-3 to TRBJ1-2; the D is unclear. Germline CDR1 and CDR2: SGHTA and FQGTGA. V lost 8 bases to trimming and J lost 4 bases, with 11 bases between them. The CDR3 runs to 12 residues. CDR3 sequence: CASGEGSYGYTF. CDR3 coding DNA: TGTGCCAGCGGTGAGGGCTCCTATGGCTACACCTTC.

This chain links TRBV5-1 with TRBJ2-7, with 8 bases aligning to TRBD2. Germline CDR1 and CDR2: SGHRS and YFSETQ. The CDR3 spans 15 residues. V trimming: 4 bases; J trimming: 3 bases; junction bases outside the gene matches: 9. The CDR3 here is CASSGGTRALYEQYF. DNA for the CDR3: TGCGCCAGCAGCGGGGGGACTAGGGCGCTCTACGAGCAGTACTTC.

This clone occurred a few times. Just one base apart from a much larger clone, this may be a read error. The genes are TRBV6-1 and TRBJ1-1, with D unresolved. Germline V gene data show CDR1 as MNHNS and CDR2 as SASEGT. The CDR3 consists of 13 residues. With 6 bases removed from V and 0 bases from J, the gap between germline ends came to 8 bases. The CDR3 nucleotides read TGTGCCAGCAGCCAAGAGGTGAACACTGAAGCTTTCTTT. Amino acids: CASSQEVNTEAFF.

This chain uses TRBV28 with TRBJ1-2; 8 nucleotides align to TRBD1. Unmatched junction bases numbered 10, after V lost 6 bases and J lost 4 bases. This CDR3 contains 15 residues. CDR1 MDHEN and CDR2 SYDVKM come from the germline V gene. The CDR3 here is CASRPRQGISYGYTF. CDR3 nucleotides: TGTGCCAGCAGACCTCGACAGGGGATAAGCTATGGCTACACCTTC.

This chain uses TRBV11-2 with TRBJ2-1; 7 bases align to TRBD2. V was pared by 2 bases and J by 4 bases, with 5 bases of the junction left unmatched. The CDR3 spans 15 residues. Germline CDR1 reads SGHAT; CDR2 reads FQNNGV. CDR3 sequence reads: CASSLYAGAYNEQFF. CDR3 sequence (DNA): TGTGCCAGCAGCTTATATGCGGGAGCGTACAATGAGCAGTTCTTC. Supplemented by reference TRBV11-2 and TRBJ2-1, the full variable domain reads EAGVAQSPRYKIIEKRQSVAFWCNPISGHATLYWYQQILGQGPKLLIQFQNNGVVDDSQLPKDRFSAERLKGVDSTLKIQPAKLEDSAVYLCASSLYAGAYNEQFFGPGTRLTVL.

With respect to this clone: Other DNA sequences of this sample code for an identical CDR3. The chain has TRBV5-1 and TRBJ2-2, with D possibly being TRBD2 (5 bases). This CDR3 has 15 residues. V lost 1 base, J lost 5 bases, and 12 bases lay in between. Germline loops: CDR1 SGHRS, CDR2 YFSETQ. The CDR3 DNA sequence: TGCGCCAGCAGCTTGTTCTCGGGGAGTACCGGGGAGCTGTTTTTT. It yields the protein CASSLFSGSTGELFF.

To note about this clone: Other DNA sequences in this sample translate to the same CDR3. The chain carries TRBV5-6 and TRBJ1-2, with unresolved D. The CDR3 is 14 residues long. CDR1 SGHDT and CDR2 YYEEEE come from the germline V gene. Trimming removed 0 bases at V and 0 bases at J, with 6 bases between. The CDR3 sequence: CASSLAGANYGYTF. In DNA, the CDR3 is TGTGCCAGCAGCTTGGCCGGGGCTAACTATGGCTACACCTTC.

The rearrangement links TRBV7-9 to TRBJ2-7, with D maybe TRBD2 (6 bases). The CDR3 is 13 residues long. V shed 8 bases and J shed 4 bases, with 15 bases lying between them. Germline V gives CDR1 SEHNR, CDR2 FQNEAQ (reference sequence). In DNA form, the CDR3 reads TGTGCCAGCTCGTTAGAGGGAGGATACGAGCAGTACTTC. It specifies CASSLEGGYEQYF.

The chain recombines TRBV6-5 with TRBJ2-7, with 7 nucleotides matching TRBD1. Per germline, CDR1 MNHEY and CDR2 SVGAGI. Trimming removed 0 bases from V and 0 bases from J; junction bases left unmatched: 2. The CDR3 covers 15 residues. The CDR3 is CASSYSTGPSYEQYF. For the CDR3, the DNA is TGTGCCAGCAGTTACTCGACAGGGCCCTCCTACGAGCAGTACTTC.

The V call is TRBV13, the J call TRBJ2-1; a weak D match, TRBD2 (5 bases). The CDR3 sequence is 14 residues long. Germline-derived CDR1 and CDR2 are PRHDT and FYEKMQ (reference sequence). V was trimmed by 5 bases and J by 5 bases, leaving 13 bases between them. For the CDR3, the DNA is TGTGCCAGCAGCCCCCGGACGGGAAACAATGAGCAGTTCTTC. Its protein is CASSPRTGNNEQFF.